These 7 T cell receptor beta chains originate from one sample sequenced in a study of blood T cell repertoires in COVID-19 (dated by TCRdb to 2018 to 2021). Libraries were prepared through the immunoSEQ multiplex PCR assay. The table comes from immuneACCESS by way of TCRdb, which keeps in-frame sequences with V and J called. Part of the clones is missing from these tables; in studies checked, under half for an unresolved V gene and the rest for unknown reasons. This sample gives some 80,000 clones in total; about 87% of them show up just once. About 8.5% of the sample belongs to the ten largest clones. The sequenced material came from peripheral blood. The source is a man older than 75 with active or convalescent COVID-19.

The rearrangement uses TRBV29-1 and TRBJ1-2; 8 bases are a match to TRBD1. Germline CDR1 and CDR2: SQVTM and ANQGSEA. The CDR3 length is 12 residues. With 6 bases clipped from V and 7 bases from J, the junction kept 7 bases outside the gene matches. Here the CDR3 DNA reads TGCAGCGTGAGGACAGGGATTGGTGGCTACACCTTC. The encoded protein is CSVRTGIGGYTF. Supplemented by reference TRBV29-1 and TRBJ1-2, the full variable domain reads SAVISQKPSRDICQRGTSLTIQCQVDSQVTMMFWYRQQPGQSLTLIATANQGSEATYESGFVIDKFPISRPNLTFSTLTVSNMSPEDSSIYLCSVRTGIGGYTFGSGTRLTVV.

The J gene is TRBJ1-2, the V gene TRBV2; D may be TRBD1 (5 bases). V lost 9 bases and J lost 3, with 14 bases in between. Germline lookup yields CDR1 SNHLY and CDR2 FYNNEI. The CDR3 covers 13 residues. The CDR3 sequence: CASRRGSDYGYTF. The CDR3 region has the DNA TGTGCCAGTCGGAGGGGTTCAGACTATGGCTACACCTTC. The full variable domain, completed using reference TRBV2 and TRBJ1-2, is EPEVTQTPSHQVTQMGQEVILRCVPISNHLYFYWYRQILGQKVEFLVSFYNNEISEKSEIFDDQFSVERPDGSNFTLKIRSTKLEDSAMYFCASRRGSDYGYTFGSGTRLTVV.

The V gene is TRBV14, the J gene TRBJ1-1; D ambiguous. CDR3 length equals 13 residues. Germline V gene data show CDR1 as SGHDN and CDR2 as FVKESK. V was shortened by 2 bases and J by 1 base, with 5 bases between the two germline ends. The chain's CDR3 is CASSQFRNTEAFF. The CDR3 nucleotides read TGTGCCAGCAGCCAATTTAGGAACACTGAAGCTTTCTTT.

CDR3 in amino acids: CASSLREGTVKNIQYF. The CDR3 nucleotides read TGTGCCAGCAGCCTAAGAGAGGGAACGGTCAAAAACATTCAGTACTTC. This chain uses TRBV4-2 with TRBJ2-4; weak D call: TRBD2 (5 bases). The CDR3 is made up of 16 amino acids. Germline V gives CDR1 LGHNA, CDR2 YNFKEQ. Between the trimmed V and J ends, which lost 4 bases and 3 bases, there was a span of 16 bases.

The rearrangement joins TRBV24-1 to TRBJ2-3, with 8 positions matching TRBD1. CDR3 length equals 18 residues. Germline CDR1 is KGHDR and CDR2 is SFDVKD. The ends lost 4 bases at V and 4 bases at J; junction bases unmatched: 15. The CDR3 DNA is TGTGCCACCAGTGACCCCGATTATAGGACAGGGCCCCCAGATACGCAGTATTTT. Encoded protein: CATSDPDYRTGPPDTQYF.

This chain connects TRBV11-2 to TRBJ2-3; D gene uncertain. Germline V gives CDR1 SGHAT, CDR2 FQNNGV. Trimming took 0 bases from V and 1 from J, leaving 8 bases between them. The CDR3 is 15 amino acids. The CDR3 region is CASSLEVAGTDTQYF. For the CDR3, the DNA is TGTGCCAGCAGCTTAGAAGTGGCAGGCACAGATACGCAGTATTTT.

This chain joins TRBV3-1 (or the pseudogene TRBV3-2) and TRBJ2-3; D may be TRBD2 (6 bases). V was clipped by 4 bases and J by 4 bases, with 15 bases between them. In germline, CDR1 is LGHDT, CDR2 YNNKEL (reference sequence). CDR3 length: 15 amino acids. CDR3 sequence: CASSRMTSGPDTQYF. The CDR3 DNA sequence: TGTGCCAGCAGCCGGATGACTAGTGGCCCAGATACGCAGTATTTT.